A single sample gave rise to the 8 T cell receptor beta chains below, sequenced in a study of molecular identifiers for immune sequencing clone quantification. From the PCR reads, TCRdb called clonotypes with MiXCR, one entry per CDR3 protein. The sample includes just over 40,000 distinct CDR3 sequences, less than 20% seen only once; the top ten take around 7%. The sequenced material came from naive CD8+ T cells from blood, with Jurkat cell RNA spiked in. Subset specified: FACS-sorted CD8+CD4-CCR7+CD45RA+ naive T cells. The receptors derive from a human donor in good health. Some libraries in this study had Jurkat cell RNA spiked in.

This clonotype has a count of ten or more. The chain combines TRBV27 with TRBJ2-1; no clear D. CDR1 and CDR2 (germline): MNHEY, SMNVEV (reference sequence). CDR3 length: 12 residues. The ends were cut back, 6 bases at V and 2 bases at J, with 5 bases in the middle. CDR3 DNA sequence: TGTGCCAGCAGGGGTCCCTACAATGAGCAGTTCTTC. This translates into CASRGPYNEQFF.

This clonotype has at least ten counts. The rearrangement joins TRBV28 to TRBJ2-7; unclear D gene. V was pared by 1 base and J by 7 bases, with 5 bases between. CDR1 is MDHEN and CDR2 is SYDVKM in the germline V gene. This CDR3 contains 11 residues. The CDR3: CASSLSGEQYF. CDR3 bases: TGTGCCAGCAGTTTATCCGGTGAGCAGTACTTC.

V and J are TRBV7-9 and TRBJ2-1; 14 bases fit TRBD2. CDR1 is SEHNR and CDR2 is FQNEAQ in the germline V gene (reference sequence). CDR3 length: 17 amino acids. After removal of 4 bases from V and 6 bases from J, the junction contained 8 bases not matched to a gene. CDR3 in DNA: TGTGCCAGCAGCTGGAAGACGGGACTAGCGGGAGTCAATGAGCAGTTCTTC. This translates into CASSWKTGLAGVNEQFF. Based on the CDR3 plus reference TRBV7-9 and TRBJ2-1, the full variable domain is DTGVSQNPRHKITKRGQNVTFRCDPISEHNRLYWYRQTLGQGPEFLTYFQNEAQLEKSRLLSDRFSAERPKGSFSTLEIQRTEQGDSAMYLCASSWKTGLAGVNEQFFGPGTRLTVL.

This clonotype occurred many times. This sequence joins TRBV9 and TRBJ2-5; possible D gene TRBD2, 6 bases. Germline V gives CDR1 SGDLS, CDR2 YYNGEE. V dropped 3 bases and J dropped 8 bases, with 17 bases sitting between them. The CDR3 loop spans 14 amino acids. This chain's CDR3 is CASSGSGSTDTQYF. The CDR3 DNA is TGTGCCAGCAGCGGTAGCGGTAGTACCGATACCCAGTACTTC.

This clonotype was counted at least ten times. The V call is TRBV27, the J call TRBJ2-5; the D is unclear. The CDR3 runs 14 residues. CDR1 and CDR2 (germline): MNHEY, SMNVEV (reference sequence). V lost 0 bases, J lost 5 bases, and 10 bases lay in between. The CDR3 region has the DNA TGTGCCAGCAGTTTATCAGGCTTGTGGGAGACCCAGTACTTC. Its translation: CASSLSGLWETQYF.

To note about this clonotype: A read error may be the cause here, since a much bigger clone is one base away. V gene TRBV12-3 or TRBV12-4 combines with J gene TRBJ2-7; D is unresolved. V shed 6 bases and J shed 6 bases, with 12 bases lying between them. CDR3 length: 12 amino acids. The CDR3: CASSYTGVEQYF. The DNA for the CDR3 is TGTGCCAGCAGCTATACTGGCGTCGAGCAGTACTTC.

This clonotype was found many times. V usage is TRBV12-3 or TRBV12-4 and J usage is TRBJ2-3; D unclear. V gave up 7 bases and J gave up 2 bases, with 13 bases separating them. The CDR3 spans 14 residues. The CDR3 protein is CASTGQQFTDTQYF. The DNA of the CDR3 is TGTGCCAGCACCGGGCAACAGTTCACAGATACGCAGTATTTT.

In this sample, this clonotype turned up many times. The V gene is TRBV20-1, the J gene TRBJ2-7; D possibly corresponds to TRBD1 (5 bases). Germline assignment: CDR1 DFQATT and CDR2 SNEGSKA (reference sequence). Trimming pared 6 bases from V and 2 bases from J, leaving 17 bases between. This CDR3 contains 14 residues. This CDR3 reads CSAESAQGTYEQYF. CDR3 DNA: TGCAGTGCCGAGAGCGCCCAGGGTACCTACGAGCAGTACTTC.